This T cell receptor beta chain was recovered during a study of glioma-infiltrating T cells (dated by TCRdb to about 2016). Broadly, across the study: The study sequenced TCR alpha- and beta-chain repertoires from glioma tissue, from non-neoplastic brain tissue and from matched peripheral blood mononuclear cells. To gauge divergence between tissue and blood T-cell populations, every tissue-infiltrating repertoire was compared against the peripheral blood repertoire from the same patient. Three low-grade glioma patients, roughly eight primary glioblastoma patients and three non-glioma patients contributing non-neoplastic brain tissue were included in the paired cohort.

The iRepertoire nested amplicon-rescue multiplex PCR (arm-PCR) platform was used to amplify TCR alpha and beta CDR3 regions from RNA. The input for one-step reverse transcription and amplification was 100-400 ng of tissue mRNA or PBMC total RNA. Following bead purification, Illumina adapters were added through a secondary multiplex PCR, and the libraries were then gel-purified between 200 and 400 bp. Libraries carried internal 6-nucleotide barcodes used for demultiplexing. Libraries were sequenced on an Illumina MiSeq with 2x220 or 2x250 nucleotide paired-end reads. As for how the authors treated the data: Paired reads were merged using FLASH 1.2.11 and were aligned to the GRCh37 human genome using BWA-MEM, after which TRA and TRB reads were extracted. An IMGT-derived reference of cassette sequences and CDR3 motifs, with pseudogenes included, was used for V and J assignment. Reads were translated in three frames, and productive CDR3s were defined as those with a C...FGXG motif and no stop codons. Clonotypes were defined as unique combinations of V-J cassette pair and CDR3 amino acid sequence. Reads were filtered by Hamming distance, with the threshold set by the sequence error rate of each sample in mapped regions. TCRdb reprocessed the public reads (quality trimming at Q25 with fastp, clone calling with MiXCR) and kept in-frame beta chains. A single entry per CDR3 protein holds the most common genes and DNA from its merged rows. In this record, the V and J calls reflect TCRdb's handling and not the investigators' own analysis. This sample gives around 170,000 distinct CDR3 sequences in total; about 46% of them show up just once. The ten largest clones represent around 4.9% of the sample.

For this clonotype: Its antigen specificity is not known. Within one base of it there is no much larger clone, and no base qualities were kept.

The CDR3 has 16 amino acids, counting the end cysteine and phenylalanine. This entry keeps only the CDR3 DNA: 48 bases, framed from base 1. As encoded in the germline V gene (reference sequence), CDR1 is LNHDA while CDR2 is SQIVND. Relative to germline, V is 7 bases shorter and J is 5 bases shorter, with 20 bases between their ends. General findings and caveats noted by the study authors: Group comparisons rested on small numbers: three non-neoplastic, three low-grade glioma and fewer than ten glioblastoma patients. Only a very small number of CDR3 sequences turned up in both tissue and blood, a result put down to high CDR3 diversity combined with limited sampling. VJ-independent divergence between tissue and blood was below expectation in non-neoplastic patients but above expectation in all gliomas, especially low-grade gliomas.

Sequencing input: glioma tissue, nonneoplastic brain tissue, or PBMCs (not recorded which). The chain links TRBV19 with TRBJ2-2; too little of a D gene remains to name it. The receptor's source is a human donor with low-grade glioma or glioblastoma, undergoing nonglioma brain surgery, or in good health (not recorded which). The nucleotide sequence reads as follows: TGTGCCAGTAATTCCCTCGACGGTGCGAGTACCGGGGAGCTGTTTTTT. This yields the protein CASNSLDGASTGELFF.